Listed below are T cell receptor beta chains from one sample, sequenced in a study of T cells in Graves' hyperthyroidism and ophthalmopathy. TCRdb itself ran the multiplex PCR reads through MiXCR, one entry per CDR3 protein. The sample lists around 520,000 distinct CDR3 sequences; 14% were seen once. The sequencing sample was made of blood. The receptors derive from a woman aged 40 to 50 with Graves' hyperthyroidism. Both conserved end residues are part of each CDR3. Each record gives: D gene, clone size, V gene, J gene, CDR3 DNA, CDR3 protein. The D gene is left open where the match is weak. Rows may omit the clone size; those that give it use once, few, many or a size class.

>.|.|TRBV28|TRBJ1-5
TGTGCCAGCAGGCCGGGGGGTGGCAATCAGCCCCAGCATTTT
CASRPGGGNQPQHF
>.|.|TRBV7-9|TRBJ1-4
TGTGCCGGCAGCTTAGATGGGGGATCCTCGCTTAATGAAAAACTGTTTTTT
CAGSLDGGSSLNEKLFF
>.|many|TRBV2|TRBJ1-2
TGTGCCAGCAGTGAAAAAGAAGATGGCTACACCTTC
CASSEKEDGYTF
>.|many|TRBV12-3/TRBV12-4|TRBJ2-4
TGTGCCAGCAGTTTGGTTGCAGAGGCCGGGGCCAAAAACATTCAGTACTTC
CASSLVAEAGAKNIQYF
>.|many|TRBV5-1|TRBJ2-4
TGCGCCAGCAGCTTGTCCAGGGGAAGGGACATTCAGTACTTC
CASSLSRGRDIQYF
>.|many|TRBV12-3/TRBV12-4|TRBJ1-5
TGTGCCAGCAGTTTACAGGGTCTAGGTCAGCCCCAGCATTTT
CASSLQGLGQPQHF
>TRBD1|.|TRBV20-1|TRBJ2-1
TGCAGTGCTAGAGATCCGACAGGGGGCAGCGAGCAGTTCTTC
CSARDPTGGSEQFF
>.|.|TRBV28|TRBJ1-1
TGTGCCAGCAGTATGCATACAGGGATCAACGGGTTGAACACTGAAGCTTTCTTT
CASSMHTGINGLNTEAFF
>.|.|TRBV6-1|TRBJ2-2
TGTGCCAGCAGTGTTGGACAGCTCACCGGGGAGCTGTTTTTT
CASSVGQLTGELFF
>TRBD2|many|TRBV5-1|TRBJ2-3
TGCGCCAGCAGCCCTGGGACCACTAGGGCTAGCGGGAGTATAGCAGATACGCAGTATTTT
CASSPGTTRASGSIADTQYF
>TRBD2|.|TRBV20-1|TRBJ2-1
TGCAGTGCTAGTTGGTCTAGCGGGAGCAATGAGCAGTTCTTC
CSASWSSGSNEQFF
>TRBD2|many|TRBV6-1|TRBJ2-7
TGTGCCAGCCATACTAGCGGCGCCTACGAGCAGTACTTC
CASHTSGAYEQYF
>TRBD1|many|TRBV20-1|TRBJ1-6
TGCAGTGCTAGGTACCGGGGGATGGACAGGGACAATTCACCCCTCCACTTT
CSARYRGMDRDNSPLHF
>.|many|TRBV11-3|TRBJ1-1
TGTGCCAGCAGCTTAGTTGGGAACCCTGAAGCTTTCTTT
CASSLVGNPEAFF
>.|.|TRBV27|TRBJ2-5
TGTGCCAGCAGTTTCTCGAACAGGGTTAGCTCTCCCAACTTC
CASSFSNRVSSPNF
>.|few|TRBV11-2|TRBJ2-1
TGTGCCGGCAGCTTACTGGGGGCGAGGGATAATGAGCAGTTCTTC
CAGSLLGARDNEQFF
>.|few|TRBV5-6|TRBJ1-5
TGTGCCAGCAGCTTGGGGAAATATAGCAATCAGCCCCAGCATTTT
CASSLGKYSNQPQHF
>.|.|TRBV5-5|TRBJ2-7
TGTGCCAGCAGCTTCCAAGGGAACTCCTACGAGCAGTACTTC
CASSFQGNSYEQYF
>.|.|TRBV25-1|TRBJ2-2
TGTGCCAGCAGTGAATACAGTAACACCGGGGAGCTGTTTTTT
CASSEYSNTGELFF
>TRBD2|.|TRBV5-1|TRBJ2-5
TGCGCCAGCAGCCCCCGGACTAGCGGGAAAGAGACCCAGTACTTC
CASSPRTSGKETQYF
>TRBD2|many|TRBV3-1|TRBJ2-7
TGTGCCAGCAGCTCTAGCGGGAGGGCCCCCTACGAGCAGTACTTC
CASSSSGRAPYEQYF
>.|.|TRBV27|TRBJ2-5
TGTGCCAGCAGCTTGGGTGGTCGTGGGACAGAGACCCAGTACTTC
CASSLGGRGTETQYF
>TRBD2|many|TRBV20-1|TRBJ2-7
TGCAGTGCTAAGGGACTAGCGGCTCAGTCCTACGAGCAGTACTTC
CSAKGLAAQSYEQYF
>.|many|TRBV7-8|TRBJ2-1
TGTGCCAGCAGCACTAGACAGGACAGCTCCTACAATGAGCAGTTCTTC
CASSTRQDSSYNEQFF